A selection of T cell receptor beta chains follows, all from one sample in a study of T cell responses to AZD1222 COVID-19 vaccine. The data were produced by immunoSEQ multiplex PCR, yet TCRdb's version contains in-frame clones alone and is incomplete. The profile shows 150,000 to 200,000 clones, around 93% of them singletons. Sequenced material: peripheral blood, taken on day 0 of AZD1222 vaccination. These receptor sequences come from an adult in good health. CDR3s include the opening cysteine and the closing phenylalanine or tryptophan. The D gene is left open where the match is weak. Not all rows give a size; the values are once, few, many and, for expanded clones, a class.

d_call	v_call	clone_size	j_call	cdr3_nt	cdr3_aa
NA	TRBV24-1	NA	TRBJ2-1	TGTGCCACCAGTGATTTAAGCGCGATCAATGAGCAGTTCTTC	CATSDLSAINEQFF
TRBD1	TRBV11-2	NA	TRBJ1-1	TGTGCCAGCAGCTTTGACAGGGTGAACACTGAAGCTTTCTTT	CASSFDRVNTEAFF
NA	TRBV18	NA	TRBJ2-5	TGTGCCAGCTCACCACCCTCCGCGCTGGAGACCCAGTACTTC	CASSPPSALETQYF
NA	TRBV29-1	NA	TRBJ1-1	TGCAGCGTTGTAGCCCTCGCCGCCCCTACTGAAGCTTTCTTT	CSVVALAAPTEAFF
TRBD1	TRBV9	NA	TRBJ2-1	TGTGCCAGCAGCGCCCCTTGGGACAGGTCACTATCCTACAATGAGCAGTTCTTC	CASSAPWDRSLSYNEQFF
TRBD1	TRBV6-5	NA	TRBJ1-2	TGTGCCAGCAGTTACTCGGACAGGGGGACGAGGGGCTACACCTTC	CASSYSDRGTRGYTF
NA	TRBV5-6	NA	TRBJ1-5	TGTGCCAGCAGCTCCGGGTGGGATCAGCCCCAGCATTTT	CASSSGWDQPQHF
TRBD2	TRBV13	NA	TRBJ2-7	TGTGCCAGCAGCTGGGGACTAGCGGGGGGCACACTTTTTTCGGAGCAGTACTTC	CASSWGLAGGTLFSEQYF
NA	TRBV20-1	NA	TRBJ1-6	TGCAGTGCTAGTCGTGGGGACGCCTCGTCACCCCTCCACTTT	CSASRGDASSPLHF
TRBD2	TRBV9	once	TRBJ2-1	TGTGCCAGCAGCGTAGGCGGGAGTCGGCACAATGAGCAGTTCTTC	CASSVGGSRHNEQFF
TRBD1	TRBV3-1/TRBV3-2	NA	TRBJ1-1	TGTGCCAGCAGCCCCGGACAGGGGAACACTGAAGCTTTCTTT	CASSPGQGNTEAFF
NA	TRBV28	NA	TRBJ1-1	TGTGCCAGCACCAGGGGAAATATCAGGACTGAAGCTTTCTTT	CASTRGNIRTEAFF
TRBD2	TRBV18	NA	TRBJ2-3	TGTGCCAGCTCCTCGGTGGCTAGCGGGACAGATACGCAGTATTTT	CASSSVASGTDTQYF
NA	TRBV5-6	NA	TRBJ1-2	TGTGCCAGCAGCTTTGCCGAGGTTAACTATGGCTACACCTTC	CASSFAEVNYGYTF
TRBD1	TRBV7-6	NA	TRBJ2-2	TGTGCCAGCAGCTTATGGGGACAGGGGAACACCGGGGAGCTGTTTTTT	CASSLWGQGNTGELFF
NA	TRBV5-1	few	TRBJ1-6	TGCGCCAGCAGCTTGGCCAATGGGGACTCACCCCTCCACTTT	CASSLANGDSPLHF
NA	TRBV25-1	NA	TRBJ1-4	TGTGCCAGCAGTGGCGACAGAGGTGATGAAAAACTGTTTTTT	CASSGDRGDEKLFF
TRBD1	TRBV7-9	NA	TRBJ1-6	TGTGCCAGCGTGAGGTCCGGGACAGGGGACTCACCCCTCCACTTT	CASVRSGTGDSPLHF
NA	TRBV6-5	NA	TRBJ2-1	TGTGCCAGCAGCGATGACTCGACCAATGAGCAGTTCTTC	CASSDDSTNEQFF
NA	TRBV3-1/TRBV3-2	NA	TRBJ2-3	TGTGCCAGCAGCCAAGATCGCCAGGGAAGAGGCACAGATACGCAGTATTTT	CASSQDRQGRGTDTQYF
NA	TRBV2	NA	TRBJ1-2	TGTGCCAGCAGATGGGAGGGGAGGGGCTACACCTTC	CASRWEGRGYTF
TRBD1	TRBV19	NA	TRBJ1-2	TGTGCCAGTAGTACTTGGGACAGGGCAACTCCTAACTATGGCTACACCTTC	CASSTWDRATPNYGYTF
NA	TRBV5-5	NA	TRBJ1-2	TGTGCCAGCAGCGTCAGGGCTCTACGAACCTATGGCTACACCTTC	CASSVRALRTYGYTF
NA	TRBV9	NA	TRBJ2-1	TGTGCCAGCAGCCCCCCCCGACGGGGGCGGTCGGATGAGCAGTTCTTC	CASSPPRRGRSDEQFF
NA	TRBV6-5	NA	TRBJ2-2	TGTGCCAGCAGTTACGGGGGACCGCCTAACACCGGGGAGCTGTTTTTT	CASSYGGPPNTGELFF
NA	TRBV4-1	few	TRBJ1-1	TGCGCCAGCAGCCAACAGATGATGAACACTGAAGCTTTCTTT	CASSQQMMNTEAFF
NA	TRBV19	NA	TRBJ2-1	TGTGCCAGTAGTATAGGCGGGATAGTAAGTTACAATGAGCAGTTCTTC	CASSIGGIVSYNEQFF